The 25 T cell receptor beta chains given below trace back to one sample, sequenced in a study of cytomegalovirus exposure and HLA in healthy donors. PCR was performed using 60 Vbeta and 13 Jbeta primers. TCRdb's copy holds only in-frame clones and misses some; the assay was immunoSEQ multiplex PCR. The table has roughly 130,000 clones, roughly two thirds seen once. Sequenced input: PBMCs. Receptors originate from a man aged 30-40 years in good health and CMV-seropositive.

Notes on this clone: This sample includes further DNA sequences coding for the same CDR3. The chain's CDR3 is CASSLRSEAFF. The CDR3 DNA sequence: TGTGCCAGCAGTCTACGGTCTGAAGCTTTCTTT. The chain links TRBV28 to TRBJ1-1; the D is unclear. The CDR3 extends over 11 amino acids. Germline-derived CDR1 and CDR2 are MDHEN and SYDVKM. V was cut by 5 bases and J by 6 bases, with 7 bases left in between.

CDR3 sequence: CASSFQTSGEQFF. The CDR3 region has the DNA TGTGCCAGCAGTTTCCAAACTAGCGGAGAGCAGTTCTTC. The J gene is TRBJ2-1, the V gene TRBV27; TRBD2 aligns across 8 bases. The CDR3 has 13 residues. CDR1 is MNHEY and CDR2 is SMNVEV in the germline V gene (reference sequence). Losses at the gene ends were 3 bases for V and 10 bases for J; bases not matched to a gene: 5.

The CDR3 nucleotides are TGTGCCGGCGATCAGGGCCACGGAGCCGGGGAGCTGTTTTTT. Protein product: CAGDQGHGAGELFF. This rearrangement joins TRBV7-9 to TRBJ2-2; weak D call: TRBD1 (5 bases). The CDR3 length is 14 residues. The germline V and J ends were trimmed by 11 bases and 6 bases, with 19 bases remaining between them. Germline V gene lookup returns CDR1 SEHNR and CDR2 FQNEAQ (reference sequence). The whole variable domain, remainder taken from reference TRBV7-9 and TRBJ2-2, is DTGVSQNPRHKITKRGQNVTFRCDPISEHNRLYWYRQTLGQGPEFLTYFQNEAQLEKSRLLSDRFSAERPKGSFSTLEIQRTEQGDSAMYLCAGDQGHGAGELFFGEGSRLTVL.

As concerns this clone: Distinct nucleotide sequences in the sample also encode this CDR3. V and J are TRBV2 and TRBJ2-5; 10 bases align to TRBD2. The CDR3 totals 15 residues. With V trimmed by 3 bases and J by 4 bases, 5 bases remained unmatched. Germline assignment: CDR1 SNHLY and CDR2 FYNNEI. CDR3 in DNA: TGTGCCAGCAGTGAGTCTAGCGGGAGTCGAGAGACCCAGTACTTC. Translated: CASSESSGSRETQYF.

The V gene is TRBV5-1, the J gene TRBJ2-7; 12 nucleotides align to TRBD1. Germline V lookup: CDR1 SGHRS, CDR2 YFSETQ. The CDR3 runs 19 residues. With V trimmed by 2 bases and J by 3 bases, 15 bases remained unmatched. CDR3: CASSFGTGGPQRAVYEQYF. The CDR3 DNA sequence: TGCGCCAGCAGCTTCGGGACAGGGGGCCCTCAGCGGGCGGTCTACGAGCAGTACTTC.

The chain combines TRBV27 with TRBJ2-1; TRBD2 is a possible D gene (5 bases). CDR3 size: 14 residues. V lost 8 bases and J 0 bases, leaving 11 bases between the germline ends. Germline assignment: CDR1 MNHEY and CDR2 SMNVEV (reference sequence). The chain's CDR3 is CASGGESSYNEQFF. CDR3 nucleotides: TGTGCCAGCGGAGGCGAGAGCTCCTACAATGAGCAGTTCTTC.

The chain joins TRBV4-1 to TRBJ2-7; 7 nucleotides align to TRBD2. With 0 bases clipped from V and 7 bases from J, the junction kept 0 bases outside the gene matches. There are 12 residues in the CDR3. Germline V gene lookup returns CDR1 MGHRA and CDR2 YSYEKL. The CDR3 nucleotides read TGCGCCAGCAGCCAAGACGGGGGGGAGCAGTACTTC. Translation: CASSQDGGEQYF.

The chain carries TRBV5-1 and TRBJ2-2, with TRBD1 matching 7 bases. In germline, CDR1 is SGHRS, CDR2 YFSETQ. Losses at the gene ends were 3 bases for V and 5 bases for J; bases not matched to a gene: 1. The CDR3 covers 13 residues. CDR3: CASSSQGTGELFF. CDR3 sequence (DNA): TGCGCCAGCAGCTCACAGGGGACCGGGGAGCTGTTTTTT. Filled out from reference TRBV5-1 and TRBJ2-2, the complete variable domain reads KAGVTQTPRYLIKTRGQQVTLSCSPISGHRSVSWYQQTPGQGLQFLFEYFSETQRNKGNFPGRFSGRQFSNSRSEMNVSTLELGDSALYLCASSSQGTGELFFGEGSRLTVL.

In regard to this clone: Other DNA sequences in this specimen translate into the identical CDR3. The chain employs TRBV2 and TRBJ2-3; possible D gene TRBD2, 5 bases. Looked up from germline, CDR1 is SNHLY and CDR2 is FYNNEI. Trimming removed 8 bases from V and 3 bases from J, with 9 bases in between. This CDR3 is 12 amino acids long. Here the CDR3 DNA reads TGTGCCAGCCGGGAACGGACAGATACGCAGTATTTT. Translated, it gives CASRERTDTQYF.

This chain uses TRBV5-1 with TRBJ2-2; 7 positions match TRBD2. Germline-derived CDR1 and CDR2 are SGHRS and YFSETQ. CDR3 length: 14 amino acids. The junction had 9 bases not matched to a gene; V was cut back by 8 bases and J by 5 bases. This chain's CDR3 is CASLLLGGTGELFF. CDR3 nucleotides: TGCGCCAGTCTCCTCTTGGGAGGGACCGGGGAGCTGTTTTTT.

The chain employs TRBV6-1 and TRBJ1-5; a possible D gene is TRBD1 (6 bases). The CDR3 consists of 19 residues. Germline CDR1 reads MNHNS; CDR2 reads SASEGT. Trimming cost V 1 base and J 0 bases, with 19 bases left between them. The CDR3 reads CASSEGQASWGYSNQPQHF. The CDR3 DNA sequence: TGTGCCAGCAGTGAAGGACAGGCAAGCTGGGGTTATAGCAATCAGCCCCAGCATTTT.

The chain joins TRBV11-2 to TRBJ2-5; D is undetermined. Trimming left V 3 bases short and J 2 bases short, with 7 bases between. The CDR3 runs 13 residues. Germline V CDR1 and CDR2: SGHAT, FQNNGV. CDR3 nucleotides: TGTGCCAGCAGCTTTACTCTTCAAGAGACCCAGTACTTC. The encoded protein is CASSFTLQETQYF.

The CDR3 DNA follows: TGTGCCAGCAGCTCCGGGACAGGGTCCAATGAGCAGTTCTTC. It specifies CASSSGTGSNEQFF. This rearrangement joins TRBV7-9 to TRBJ2-1; 9 bases are a match to TRBD1. CDR3 size: 14 residues. The V gene's germline CDR1 is SEHNR and CDR2 FQNEAQ (reference sequence). Trimming took 4 bases from V and 6 from J; bases not matched to a gene: 4.

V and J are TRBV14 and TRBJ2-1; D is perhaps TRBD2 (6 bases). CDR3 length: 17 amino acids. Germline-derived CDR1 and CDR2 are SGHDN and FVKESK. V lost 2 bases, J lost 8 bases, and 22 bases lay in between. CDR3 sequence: CASSQRLGTVTVYEQFF. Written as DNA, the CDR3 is TGTGCCAGCAGCCAAAGACTAGGCACTGTGACCGTTTATGAGCAGTTCTTC.

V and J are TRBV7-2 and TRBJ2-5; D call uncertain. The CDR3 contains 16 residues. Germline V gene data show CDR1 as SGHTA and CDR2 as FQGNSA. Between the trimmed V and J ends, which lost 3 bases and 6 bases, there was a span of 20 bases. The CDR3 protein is CASSLFNPIPEQTQYF. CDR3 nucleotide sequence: TGTGCCAGCAGCTTGTTCAACCCAATACCAGAACAGACCCAGTACTTC. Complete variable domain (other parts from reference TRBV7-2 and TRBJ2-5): GAGVSQSPSNKVTEKGKDVELRCDPISGHTALYWYRQSLGQGLEFLIYFQGNSAPDKSGLPSDRFSAERTGGSVSTLTIQRTQQEDSAVYLCASSLFNPIPEQTQYFGPGTRLLVL.

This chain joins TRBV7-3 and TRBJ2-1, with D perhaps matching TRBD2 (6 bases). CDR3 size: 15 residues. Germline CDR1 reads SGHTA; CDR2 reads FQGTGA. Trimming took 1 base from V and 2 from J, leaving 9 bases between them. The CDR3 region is CASSLSSGTYNEQFF. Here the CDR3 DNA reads TGTGCCAGCAGCTTAAGTAGCGGAACCTACAATGAGCAGTTCTTC.

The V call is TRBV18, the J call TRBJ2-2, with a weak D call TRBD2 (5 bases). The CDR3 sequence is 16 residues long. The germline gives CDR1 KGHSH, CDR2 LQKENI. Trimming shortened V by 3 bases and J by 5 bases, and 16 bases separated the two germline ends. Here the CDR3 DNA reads TGTGCCAGCTCACCCATGATCCGGGAAGGGACCGGGGAGCTGTTTTTT. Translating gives CASSPMIREGTGELFF.

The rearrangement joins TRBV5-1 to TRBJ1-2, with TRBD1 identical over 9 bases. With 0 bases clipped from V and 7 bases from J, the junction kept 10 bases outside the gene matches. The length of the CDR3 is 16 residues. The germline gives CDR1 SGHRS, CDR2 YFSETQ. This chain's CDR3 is CASSLEAGTGLGGYTF. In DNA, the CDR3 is TGCGCCAGCAGCTTGGAGGCGGGGACAGGGCTCGGTGGCTACACCTTC.

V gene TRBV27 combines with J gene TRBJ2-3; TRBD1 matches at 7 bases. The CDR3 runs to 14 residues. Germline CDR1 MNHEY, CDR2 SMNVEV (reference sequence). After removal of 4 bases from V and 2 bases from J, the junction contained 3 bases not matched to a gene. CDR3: CASSSGQITDTQYF. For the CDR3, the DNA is TGTGCCAGCAGTTCGGGACAGATCACAGATACGCAGTATTTT.

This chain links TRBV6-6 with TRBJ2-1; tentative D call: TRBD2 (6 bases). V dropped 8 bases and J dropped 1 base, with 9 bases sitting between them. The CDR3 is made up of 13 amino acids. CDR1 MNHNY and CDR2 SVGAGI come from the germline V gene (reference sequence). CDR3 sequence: CASCSGSYNEQFF. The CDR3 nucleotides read TGTGCCAGCTGTAGCGGATCCTACAATGAGCAGTTCTTC.

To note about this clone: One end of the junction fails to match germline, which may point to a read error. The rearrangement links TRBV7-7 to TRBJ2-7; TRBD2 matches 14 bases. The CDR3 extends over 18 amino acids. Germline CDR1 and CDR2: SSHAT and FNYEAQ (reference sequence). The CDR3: CASSLGSGLAGEGYEQYF. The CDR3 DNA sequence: TGTGCTAGCAGCTTGGGGTCGGGACTAGCGGGAGAGGGGTACGAGCAGTACTTC.

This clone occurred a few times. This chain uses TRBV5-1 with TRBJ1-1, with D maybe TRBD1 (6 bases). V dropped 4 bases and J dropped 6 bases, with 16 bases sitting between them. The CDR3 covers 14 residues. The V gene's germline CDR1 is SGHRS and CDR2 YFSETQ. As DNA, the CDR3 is TGCGCCAGCAGCCAGCGCACAGGGTTCCCTGAAGCTTTCTTT. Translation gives CASSQRTGFPEAFF.

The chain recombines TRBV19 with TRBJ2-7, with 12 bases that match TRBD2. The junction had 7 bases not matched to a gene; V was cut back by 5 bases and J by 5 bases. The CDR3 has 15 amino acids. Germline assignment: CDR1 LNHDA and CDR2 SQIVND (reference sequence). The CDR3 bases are TGTGCCAGTAGTCCAGTGACTAGCGGGAGCCACGAGCAGTACTTC. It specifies CASSPVTSGSHEQYF.

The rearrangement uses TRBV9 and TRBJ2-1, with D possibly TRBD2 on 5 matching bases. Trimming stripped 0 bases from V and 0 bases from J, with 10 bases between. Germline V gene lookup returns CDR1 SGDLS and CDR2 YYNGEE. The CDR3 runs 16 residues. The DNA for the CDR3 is TGTGCCAGCAGCGTAGGACTACCTAGCTCCTACAATGAGCAGTTCTTC. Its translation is CASSVGLPSSYNEQFF.

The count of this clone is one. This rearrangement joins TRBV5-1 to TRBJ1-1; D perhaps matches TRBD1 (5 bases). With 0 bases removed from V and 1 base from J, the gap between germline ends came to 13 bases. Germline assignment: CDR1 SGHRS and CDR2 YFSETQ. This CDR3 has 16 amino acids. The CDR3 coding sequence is TGCGCCAGCAGCTTGGAACGGGGGTGGGGGAACACTGAAGCTTTCTTT. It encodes CASSLERGWGNTEAFF.